This TCR beta chain was identified during a study of blood T cells in healthy people across ages. A second about 6 to 11 cycle PCR used barcoded and J-beta primers. TCRdb passed the 5' RACE reads through MiXCR, listing each CDR3 protein once. Of some 780,000 distinct CDR3 sequences detected, just over 55% appear once; the ten largest clones hold approximately 24%. Peripheral blood from each donor was collected in a volume of approximately 10 milliliters. Isolated per sample were at least 6.5 million PBMCs. No fewer than 6 micrograms of total RNA were isolated from every sample. Germline V gene sequence: CDR1 LGHDT, CDR2 YNNKEL (reference sequence). V dropped 0 bases and J dropped 8 bases, with 11 bases sitting between them. CDR3 size: 14 residues.

Source material: blood. This chain uses TRBV3-1 with TRBJ2-1, with D tentatively TRBD1 (5 bases). This TCR was recovered from a man aged 40-50 years in good health. The CDR3 DNA follows: TGTGCCAGCAGCCAAGACCCCAGGGCAGATGAGCAGTTCTTC. It yields the protein CASSQDPRADEQFF.